Listed here are 32 T cell receptor beta chains from one sample, sequenced in a study of blood T cells in healthy people across ages. Sample-barcoded 5' priming and a J-beta primer mix drove a second PCR of about 7 to 11 cycles. MiXCR was run by TCRdb on the 5' RACE reads, yielding one entry per CDR3 protein. Of fewer than 1.5 million distinct CDR3 sequences listed, approximately 40% are singletons. The sample was blood. The receptors shown here come from a woman under 30 in good health.

The chain combines TRBV20-1 with TRBJ2-2; D is uncertain. The CDR3 loop spans 15 amino acids. Trimming removed 7 bases at V and 4 bases at J, with 19 bases between. CDR1 is DFQATT, CDR2 SNEGSKA, per germline (reference sequence). The CDR3 DNA sequence: TGCAGTGGGTCGAAAAATGACTTCACCACCGGGGAGCTGTTTTTT. This encodes CSGSKNDFTTGELFF.

The rearrangement uses TRBV7-9 and TRBJ1-1, with a possible D match to TRBD1 (5 bases). V was clipped by 1 base and J by 4 bases, with 10 bases between them. Germline CDR1 reads SEHNR; CDR2 reads FQNEAQ (reference sequence). The CDR3 has 14 amino acids. This chain's CDR3 is CASSLVIGATEAFF. Here the CDR3 DNA reads TGTGCCAGCAGCTTAGTGATAGGGGCCACTGAAGCTTTCTTT.

This chain connects TRBV5-4 to TRBJ2-1; unclear D gene. V was shortened by 8 bases and J by 12 bases, with 18 bases between the two germline ends. Per the germline V gene, CDR1 is SGHNT and CDR2 is YYREEE (reference sequence). The CDR3 sequence is 12 residues long. The CDR3 protein is CASLGPRTGQFF. In nucleotides, the CDR3 is TGTGCCAGTCTGGGTCCCAGGACGGGGCAGTTCTTC. Full variable domain (outside the CDR3, taken from reference TRBV5-4 and TRBJ2-1): ETGVTQSPTHLIKTRGQQVTLRCSSQSGHNTVSWYQQALGQGPQFIFQYYREEENGRGNFPPRFSGLQFPNYSSELNVNALELDDSALYLCASLGPRTGQFFGPGTRLTVL.

The chain links TRBV7-9 to TRBJ1-2; D is possibly TRBD1 (5 bases). V gave up 5 bases and J gave up 11 bases, with 12 bases separating them. Per the germline V gene, CDR1 is SEHNR and CDR2 is FQNEAQ (reference sequence). This CDR3 is built from 11 residues. CDR3 residues: CASSGMDTYTF. CDR3 nucleotide sequence: TGTGCCAGCAGCGGCATGGACACGTACACCTTC.

This chain uses TRBV4-1 with TRBJ1-5; D is uncertain. Germline values: CDR1 MGHRA, CDR2 YSYEKL. The V end was cut by 6 bases, the J end by 4 bases, with 25 bases between. The length of the CDR3 is 18 residues. Here the CDR3 reads CASRHPPRVDLRNQPQHF. In nucleotides, the CDR3 is TGCGCCAGCAGACACCCCCCGAGGGTAGATTTGAGGAATCAGCCCCAGCATTTT.

Only a few counts were recorded for this clonotype. The rearrangement joins TRBV7-9 to TRBJ2-7, with D possibly TRBD1 on 6 matching bases. The germline V and J ends were trimmed by 4 bases and 1 base, with 20 bases remaining between them. CDR3 length: 17 amino acids. The germline V gene has CDR1 SEHNR and CDR2 FQNEAQ (reference sequence). The CDR3 reads CASSSPLGGDTSYEQYF. The DNA of the CDR3 is TGTGCCAGCAGCTCCCCCTTAGGGGGAGATACATCCTACGAGCAGTACTTC.

The rearrangement joins TRBV20-1 to TRBJ2-7; D is possibly TRBD2 (6 bases). Per the germline V gene, CDR1 is DFQATT and CDR2 is SNEGSKA (reference sequence). With 1 base removed from V and 3 bases from J, the gap between germline ends came to 13 bases. This CDR3 region has 14 residues. The CDR3 region has the DNA TGCAGTGCTAGAGCCGGACTAACCTTCTACGAGCAGTACTTC. Residues: CSARAGLTFYEQYF.

This clonotype showed up just a few times. The V and J genes are TRBV2 and TRBJ2-5; the match to TRBD2 covers 10 bases. CDR3 length: 18 residues. The ends lost 7 bases at V and 3 bases at J; junction bases unmatched: 17. Germline loops: CDR1 SNHLY, CDR2 FYNNEI. The DNA of the CDR3 is TGTGCCAGCACTCCCTCCAGGCTAGCGGGGGCCACGAAAGAGACCCAGTACTTC. Translation: CASTPSRLAGATKETQYF.

This clonotype was seen only a few times. The V call is TRBV2, the J call TRBJ2-5, with TRBD2 identical over 8 bases. The CDR3 consists of 15 residues. Germline V lookup: CDR1 SNHLY, CDR2 FYNNEI. V shed 6 bases, J shed 11 bases, and the junction held 17 bases outside the gene matches. Here the CDR3 DNA reads TGTGCCAGCAGCGGGACTAGTTTGTCGGTAAGTGAGCAGTACTTC. Its protein product is CASSGTSLSVSEQYF. Based on the CDR3 plus reference TRBV2 and TRBJ2-5, the full variable domain is EPEVTQTPSHQVTQMGQEVILRCVPISNHLYFYWYRQILGQKVEFLVSFYNNEISEKSEIFDDQFSVERPDGSNFTLKIRSTKLEDSAMYFCASSGTSLSVSEQYFGPGTRLLVL.

The gene calls are TRBV27 and TRBJ1-2; 7 nucleotides line up with TRBD1. Germline V gene lookup returns CDR1 MNHEY and CDR2 SMNVEV (reference sequence). Trimming at V came to 6 bases and at J to 7 bases, leaving 14 bases not matched to a gene. This CDR3 has 15 amino acids. The CDR3 DNA sequence: TGTGCCAGCAGCTCCATGAGGGGGCCTCGTGGTGGCTACACCTTC. It translates to CASSSMRGPRGGYTF.

The chain recombines TRBV6-1 with TRBJ2-7, with no clear D. The CDR3 extends over 12 amino acids. Trimming removed 10 bases from V and 2 bases from J, with 12 bases in between. The germline CDR1 and CDR2 sequences are MNHNS and SASEGT. CDR3 sequence (DNA): TGTGCCATCGGAAGGACCACCTACGAGCAGTACTTC. Amino acids: CAIGRTTYEQYF.

This clonotype came up a few times. The chain links TRBV12-3 or TRBV12-4 to TRBJ2-7; D remains unclear. V lost 1 base and J lost 5, with 9 bases in between. The CDR3 is 13 residues long. The CDR3 protein is CASSLVGQDEQYF. CDR3 nucleotides: TGTGCCAGCAGTTTAGTAGGCCAGGACGAGCAGTACTTC.

Here the CDR3 reads CASSPMDRGLNTEAFF. As DNA, the CDR3 is TGTGCCAGCTCACCCATGGACAGGGGGTTGAACACTGAAGCTTTCTTT. The gene calls are TRBV18 and TRBJ1-1; 10 nucleotides agree with TRBD1. This CDR3 is 16 amino acids long. V lost 3 bases to trimming and J lost 0 bases; unmatched junction nucleotides: 4. Germline assignment: CDR1 KGHSH and CDR2 LQKENI.

This clonotype has ten or more counts. The chain combines TRBV27 with TRBJ2-1, with no clear D. The CDR3 has 12 residues. Germline-derived CDR1 and CDR2 are MNHEY and SMNVEV (reference sequence). V lost 6 bases to trimming and J lost 6 bases, with 9 bases between them. The DNA of the CDR3 is TGTGCCAGCAGCCTGCGAGGCAATGAGCAGTTCTTC. This codes for CASSLRGNEQFF.

This clonotype was recorded a few times. The rearrangement links TRBV4-1 to TRBJ2-3; TRBD2 aligns across 11 bases. CDR1 MGHRA and CDR2 YSYEKL come from the germline V gene. Trimming took 3 bases from V and 0 from J; bases not matched to a gene: 17. The CDR3 sequence is 21 residues long. The CDR3 here is CASSHPKGLADNQASTDTQYF. CDR3 sequence (DNA): TGCGCCAGCAGCCACCCCAAGGGACTAGCGGACAATCAAGCTAGCACAGATACGCAGTATTTT.

This clonotype appeared a few times. Here the CDR3 reads CASSLGQRQYGYTF. CDR3 coding DNA: TGTGCCAGCAGTTTAGGGCAGAGACAATATGGCTACACCTTC. The rearrangement joins TRBV12-3 or TRBV12-4 to TRBJ1-2; no reliable D call. The CDR3 covers 14 residues. Trimming stripped 1 base from V and 5 bases from J, with 11 bases between.

The chain has TRBV20-1 and TRBJ2-1; TRBD2 matches at 7 bases. V lost 0 bases to trimming and J lost 12 bases; unmatched junction nucleotides: 11. This CDR3 is 14 amino acids long. Germline V CDR1 and CDR2: DFQATT, SNEGSKA (reference sequence). In DNA form, the CDR3 reads TGCAGTGCTAGAGAGTCGGCTAGCGGACATGTGCAGTTCTTC. Its protein product is CSARESASGHVQFF.

This clonotype was seen more than once but under ten times. The V and J genes are TRBV9 and TRBJ2-7; D is ambiguous. Trimming pared 1 base from V and 2 bases from J, leaving 19 bases between. This CDR3 is built from 17 residues. CDR1 SGDLS and CDR2 YYNGEE come from the germline V gene. The CDR3 sequence is CASSVSPIDRFAYEQYF. As DNA, the CDR3 is TGTGCCAGCAGCGTATCCCCCATCGACCGATTCGCCTACGAGCAGTACTTC.

The chain uses TRBV10-3 and TRBJ2-5, with D perhaps being TRBD1 or TRBD2 (6 bases each). Germline V gene sequence: CDR1 ENHRY, CDR2 SYGVKD. V was clipped by 2 bases and J by 5 bases, with 30 bases between them. The CDR3 runs 20 residues. The CDR3 bases are TGTGCCATCAGTGAGGCTTTGGGTAGGGGGGTGCAGAGCGGTCGGGAGACCCAGTACTTC. Its translation is CAISEALGRGVQSGRETQYF.

V and J are TRBV2 and TRBJ2-3; perhaps D is TRBD1 or TRBD2 (5 bases each). This CDR3 is built from 13 residues. Trimming cost V 6 bases and J 6 bases, with 13 bases left between them. The germline V gene encodes CDR1 SNHLY and CDR2 FYNNEI. CDR3: CASSLRGDDTQYF. The DNA for the CDR3 is TGTGCCAGCAGCCTACGGGGCGACGATACGCAGTATTTT.

A remark on this clonotype: A much larger clonotype is one base distant, so this may be a read error. J is TRBJ2-4 and V is TRBV4-1; D perhaps matches TRBD2 (6 bases). Germline values: CDR1 MGHRA, CDR2 YSYEKL. The CDR3 extends over 16 amino acids. Trimming took off 3 bases at V and 3 bases at J, with 15 bases between the two ends. The CDR3 loop reads CASSQEAGIVKNIQYF. The CDR3 region has the DNA TGCGCCAGCAGCCAGGAAGCGGGTATAGTCAAAAACATTCAGTACTTC.

This chain joins TRBV3-1 and TRBJ1-2, with 10 bases aligning to TRBD1. The V gene's germline CDR1 is LGHDT and CDR2 YNNKEL (reference sequence). This CDR3 comprises 15 residues. With 4 bases clipped from V and 2 bases from J, the junction kept 4 bases outside the gene matches. The chain's CDR3 is CASSLDRGDNYGYTF. In DNA form, the CDR3 reads TGTGCCAGCAGCCTGGACAGGGGGGACAACTATGGCTACACCTTC.

In this sample, this clonotype turned up once. The chain carries TRBV20-1 and TRBJ2-6; D is perhaps TRBD1 (5 bases). Between the trimmed V and J ends, which lost 3 bases and 3 bases, there was a span of 15 bases. This CDR3 is 16 amino acids long. Germline values: CDR1 DFQATT, CDR2 SNEGSKA (reference sequence). CDR3 bases: TGCAGTGCTAGTAGACAGTTAAAATTTGGGGCCAACGTCCTGACTTTC. It is translated as CSASRQLKFGANVLTF.

This clonotype was seen more than once but under ten times. V and J are TRBV9 and TRBJ2-5; 10 bases line up with TRBD1. This CDR3 is built from 14 residues. CDR1 SGDLS and CDR2 YYNGEE come from the germline V gene. Trimming removed 4 bases from V and 13 bases from J; junction bases left unmatched: 13. CDR3 bases: TGTGCCAGCAGCCCAGCCGGGACAGGGGAAGATCGGTACTTC. It encodes CASSPAGTGEDRYF.

The table lists this clonotype with a few counts. The J gene is TRBJ1-6, the V gene TRBV10-3, with a weak D call TRBD1 (6 bases). Trimming pared 0 bases from V and 9 bases from J, leaving 12 bases between. Germline loops: CDR1 ENHRY, CDR2 SYGVKD. The CDR3 runs 15 residues. The CDR3 is CAISESGQGFSPLHF. The DNA of the CDR3 is TGTGCCATCAGTGAGTCAGGGCAGGGGTTTTCACCCCTCCACTTT.

This clonotype was counted between two and nine times. This chain uses TRBV11-2 with TRBJ2-1; D is unclear. Per germline, CDR1 SGHAT and CDR2 FQNNGV. This CDR3 has 14 residues. Trimming left V 1 base short and J 10 bases short, with 14 bases between. The chain's CDR3 is CASSLGATDVEQFF. The DNA for the CDR3 is TGTGCCAGCAGCTTAGGCGCTACGGATGTAGAGCAGTTCTTC.

For this clonotype: A much more abundant neighbour one base away suggests this may be a read error. The chain is built from TRBV4-1 and TRBJ2-5; D possibly uses TRBD1 or TRBD2 (7 bases each). This CDR3 has 15 amino acids. Trimming cost V 0 bases and J 11 bases, with 19 bases left between them. From germline, CDR1 is MGHRA and CDR2 YSYEKL. CDR3 nucleotides: TGCGCCAGCAGCCAAGACAGGGGGGGATACAATGAGCAGTACTTC. It translates to CASSQDRGGYNEQYF.

This clonotype was detected a few times. The V and J genes are TRBV10-3 and TRBJ2-7; 10 bases match TRBD1. The ends lost 4 bases at V and 2 bases at J; junction bases unmatched: 8. Germline lookup yields CDR1 ENHRY and CDR2 SYGVKD. This CDR3 region has 16 residues. The CDR3: CAISGLGTGDTYEQYF. The DNA of the CDR3 is TGTGCCATCAGTGGGTTGGGGACAGGGGATACCTACGAGCAGTACTTC.

The chain uses TRBV29-1 and TRBJ1-1; D might be TRBD1 (5 bases). The CDR3 runs 15 residues. V lost 3 bases and J lost 2, with 16 bases in between. Germline V gene lookup returns CDR1 SQVTM and CDR2 ANQGSEA. The chain's CDR3 is CSVERPPGANTEAFF. For the CDR3, the DNA is TGCAGCGTTGAGCGACCCCCCGGGGCCAACACTGAAGCTTTCTTT.

This chain links TRBV27 with TRBJ2-7; D may be TRBD2 (5 bases). Between the trimmed V and J ends, which lost 6 bases and 0 bases, there was a span of 18 bases. The CDR3 covers 16 residues. Germline-derived CDR1 and CDR2 are MNHEY and SMNVEV (reference sequence). Written as DNA, the CDR3 is TGTGCCAGCAGACTCTTCCCAGCGGTTAGCTCCTACGAGCAGTACTTC. The encoded protein is CASRLFPAVSSYEQYF.

In nucleotides, the CDR3 is TGTGCCAGCAGTTACTCGATAACGAGCGGGAGGGGTCGGGGCTCCTACGAGCAGTACTTC. It yields the protein CASSYSITSGRGRGSYEQYF. This chain connects TRBV6-5 to TRBJ2-7; 10 bases fit TRBD2. Germline lookup yields CDR1 MNHEY and CDR2 SVGAGI. The CDR3 extends over 20 amino acids. The V and J ends lost 0 bases and 0 bases, in that order; junction bases with no gene match: 14.

This clonotype was observed once. V and J are TRBV2 and TRBJ1-2; D not certain. V was pared by 6 bases and J by 6 bases, with 17 bases between. The CDR3 is made up of 14 amino acids. The germline V gene has CDR1 SNHLY and CDR2 FYNNEI. CDR3 in DNA: TGTGCCAGCAGAGGATGGGAAGGGATGAATGGCTACACCTTC. Residues: CASRGWEGMNGYTF.